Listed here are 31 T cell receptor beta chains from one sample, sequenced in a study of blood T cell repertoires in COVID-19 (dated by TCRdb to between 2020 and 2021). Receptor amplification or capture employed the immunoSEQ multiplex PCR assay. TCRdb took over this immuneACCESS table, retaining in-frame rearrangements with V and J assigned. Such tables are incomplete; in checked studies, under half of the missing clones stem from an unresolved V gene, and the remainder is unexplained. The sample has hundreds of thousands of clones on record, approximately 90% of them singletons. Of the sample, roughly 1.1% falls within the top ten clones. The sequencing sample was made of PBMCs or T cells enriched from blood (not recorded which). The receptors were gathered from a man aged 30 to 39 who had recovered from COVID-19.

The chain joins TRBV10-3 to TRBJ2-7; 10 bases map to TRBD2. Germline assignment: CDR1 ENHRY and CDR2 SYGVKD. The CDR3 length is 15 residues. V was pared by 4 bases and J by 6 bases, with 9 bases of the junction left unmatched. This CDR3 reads CAISGTSGTGSEQYF. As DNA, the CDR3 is TGTGCCATCAGTGGGACTAGCGGAACGGGGAGCGAGCAGTACTTC.

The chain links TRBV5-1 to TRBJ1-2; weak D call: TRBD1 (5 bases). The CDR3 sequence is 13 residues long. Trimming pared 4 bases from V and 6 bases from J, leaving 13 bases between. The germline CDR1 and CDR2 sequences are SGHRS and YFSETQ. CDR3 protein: CASSVQGGDGYTF. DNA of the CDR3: TGCGCCAGCAGCGTGCAGGGAGGCGATGGCTACACCTTC. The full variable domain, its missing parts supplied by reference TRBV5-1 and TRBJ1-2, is KAGVTQTPRYLIKTRGQQVTLSCSPISGHRSVSWYQQTPGQGLQFLFEYFSETQRNKGNFPGRFSGRQFSNSRSEMNVSTLELGDSALYLCASSVQGGDGYTFGSGTRLTVV.

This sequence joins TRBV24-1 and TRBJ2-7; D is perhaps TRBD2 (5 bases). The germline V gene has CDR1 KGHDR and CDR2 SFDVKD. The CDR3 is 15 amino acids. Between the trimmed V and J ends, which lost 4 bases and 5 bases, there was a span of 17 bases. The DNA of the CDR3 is TGTGCCACCAGTGAACAAGCGGCTAGCCGCGACGAGCAGTACTTC. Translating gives CATSEQAASRDEQYF.

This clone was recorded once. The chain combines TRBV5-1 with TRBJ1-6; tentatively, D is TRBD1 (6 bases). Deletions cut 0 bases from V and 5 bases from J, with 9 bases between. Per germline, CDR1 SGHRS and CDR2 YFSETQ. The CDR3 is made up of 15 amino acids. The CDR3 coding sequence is TGCGCCAGCAGCTTGGGACAGGCGGATAATTCACCCCTCCACTTT. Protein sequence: CASSLGQADNSPLHF.

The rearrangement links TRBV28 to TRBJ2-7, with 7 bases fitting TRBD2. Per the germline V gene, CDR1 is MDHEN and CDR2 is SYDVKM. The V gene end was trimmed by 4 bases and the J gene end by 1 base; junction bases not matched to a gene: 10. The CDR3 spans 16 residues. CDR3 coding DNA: TGTGCCAGCAGTTCCCCCGCGGGCGGGGGTTCCTACGAGCAGTACTTC. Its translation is CASSSPAGGGSYEQYF. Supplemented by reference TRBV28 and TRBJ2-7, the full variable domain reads DVKVTQSSRYLVKRTGEKVFLECVQDMDHENMFWYRQDPGLGLRLIYFSYDVKMKEKGDIPEGYSVSREKKERFSLILESASTNQTSMYLCASSSPAGGGSYEQYFGPGTRLTVT.

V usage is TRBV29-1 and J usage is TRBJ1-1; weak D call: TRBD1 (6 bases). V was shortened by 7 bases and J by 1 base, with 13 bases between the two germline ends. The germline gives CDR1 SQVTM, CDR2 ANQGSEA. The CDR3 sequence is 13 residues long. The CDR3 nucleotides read TGCAGCGCAATACAGGGCTCGAACACTGAAGCTTTCTTT. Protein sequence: CSAIQGSNTEAFF.

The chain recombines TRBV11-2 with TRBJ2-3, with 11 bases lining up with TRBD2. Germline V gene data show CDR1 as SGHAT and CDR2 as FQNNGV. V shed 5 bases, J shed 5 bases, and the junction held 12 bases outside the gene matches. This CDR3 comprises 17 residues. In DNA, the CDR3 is TGTGCCAGCAGCAAAGGGGGCCTAGCGGGAGGAGGAGATACGCAGTATTTT. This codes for CASSKGGLAGGGDTQYF. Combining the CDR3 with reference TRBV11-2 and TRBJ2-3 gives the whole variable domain EAGVAQSPRYKIIEKRQSVAFWCNPISGHATLYWYQQILGQGPKLLIQFQNNGVVDDSQLPKDRFSAERLKGVDSTLKIQPAKLEDSAVYLCASSKGGLAGGGDTQYFGPGTRLTVL.

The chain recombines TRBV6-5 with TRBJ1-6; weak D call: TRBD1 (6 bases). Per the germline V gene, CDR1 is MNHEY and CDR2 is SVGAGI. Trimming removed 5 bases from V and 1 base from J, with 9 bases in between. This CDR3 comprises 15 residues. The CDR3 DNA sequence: TGTGCCAGCAGTACAACAGGGTCCTATAATTCACCCCTCCACTTT. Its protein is CASSTTGSYNSPLHF.

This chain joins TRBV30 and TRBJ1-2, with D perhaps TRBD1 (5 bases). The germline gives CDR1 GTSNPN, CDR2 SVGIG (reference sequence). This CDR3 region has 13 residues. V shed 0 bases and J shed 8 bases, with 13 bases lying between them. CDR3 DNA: TGTGCCTGGAGTGTCCAAGACAGACGGGGCTACACCTTC. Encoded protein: CAWSVQDRRGYTF.

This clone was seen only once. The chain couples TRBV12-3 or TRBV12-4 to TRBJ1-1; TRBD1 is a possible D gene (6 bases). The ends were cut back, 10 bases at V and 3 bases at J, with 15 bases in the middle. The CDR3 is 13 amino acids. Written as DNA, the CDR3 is TGTGCCACCGCCACAGGGTATGACACTGAAGCTTTCTTT. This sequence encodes CATATGYDTEAFF.

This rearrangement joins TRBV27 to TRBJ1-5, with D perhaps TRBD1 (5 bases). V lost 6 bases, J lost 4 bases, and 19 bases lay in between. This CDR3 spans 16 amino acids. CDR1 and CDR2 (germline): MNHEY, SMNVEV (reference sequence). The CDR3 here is CASSLSLDTLNQPQHF. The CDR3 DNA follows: TGTGCCAGCAGCTTGTCGTTGGACACGTTGAATCAGCCCCAGCATTTT.

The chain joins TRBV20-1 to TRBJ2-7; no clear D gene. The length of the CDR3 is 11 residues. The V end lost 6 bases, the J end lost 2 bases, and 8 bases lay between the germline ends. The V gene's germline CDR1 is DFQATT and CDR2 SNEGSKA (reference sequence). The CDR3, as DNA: TGCAGTGCAATCCTAGCCTACGAGCAGTACTTC. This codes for CSAILAYEQYF.

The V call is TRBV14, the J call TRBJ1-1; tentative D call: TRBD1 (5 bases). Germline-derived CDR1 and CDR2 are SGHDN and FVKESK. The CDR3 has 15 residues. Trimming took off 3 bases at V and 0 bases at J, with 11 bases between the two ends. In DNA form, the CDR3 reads TGTGCCAGCAGCCACAGACAGAACATGAACACTGAAGCTTTCTTT. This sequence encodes CASSHRQNMNTEAFF.

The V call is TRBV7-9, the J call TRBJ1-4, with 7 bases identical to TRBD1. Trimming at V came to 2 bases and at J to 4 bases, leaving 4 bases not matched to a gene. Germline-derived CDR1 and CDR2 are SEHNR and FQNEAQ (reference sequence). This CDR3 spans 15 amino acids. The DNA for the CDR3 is TGTGCCAGCAGCTTACCACAGGGGTATAATGAAAAACTGTTTTTT. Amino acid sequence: CASSLPQGYNEKLFF.

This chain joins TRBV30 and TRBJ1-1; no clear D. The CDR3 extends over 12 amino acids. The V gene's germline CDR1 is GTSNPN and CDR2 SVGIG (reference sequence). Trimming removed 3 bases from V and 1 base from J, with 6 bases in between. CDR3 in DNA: TGTGCCTGGAGGGCAGAGAACACTGAAGCTTTCTTT. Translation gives CAWRAENTEAFF.

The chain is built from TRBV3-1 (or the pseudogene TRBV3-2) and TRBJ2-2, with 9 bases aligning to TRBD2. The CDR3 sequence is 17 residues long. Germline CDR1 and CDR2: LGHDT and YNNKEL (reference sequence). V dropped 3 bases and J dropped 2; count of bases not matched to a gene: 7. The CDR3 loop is CASSHPREGLNTGELFF. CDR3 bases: TGTGCCAGCAGCCACCCGCGGGAGGGCCTAAACACCGGGGAGCTGTTTTTT.

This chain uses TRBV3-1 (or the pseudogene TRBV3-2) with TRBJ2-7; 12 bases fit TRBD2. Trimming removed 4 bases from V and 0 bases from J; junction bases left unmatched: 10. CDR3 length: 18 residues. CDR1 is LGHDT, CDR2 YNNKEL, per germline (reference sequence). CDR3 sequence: CASSRGTSGLQTSYEQYF. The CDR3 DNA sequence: TGTGCCAGCAGCCGCGGGACTAGCGGGCTTCAAACCTCCTACGAGCAGTACTTC.

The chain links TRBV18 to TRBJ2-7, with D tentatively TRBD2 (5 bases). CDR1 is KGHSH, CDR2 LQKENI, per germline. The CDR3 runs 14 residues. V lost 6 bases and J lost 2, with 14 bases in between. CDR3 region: CASSGPRTAYEQYF. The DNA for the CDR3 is TGTGCCAGCTCGGGTCCGCGGACTGCCTACGAGCAGTACTTC.

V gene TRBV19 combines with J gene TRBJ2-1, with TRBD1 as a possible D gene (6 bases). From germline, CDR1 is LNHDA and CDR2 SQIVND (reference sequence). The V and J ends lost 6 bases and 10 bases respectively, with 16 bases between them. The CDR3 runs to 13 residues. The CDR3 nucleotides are TGTGCCAGTAGCTCAGCACAGGGCTGGGAGCAGTTCTTC. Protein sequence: CASSSAQGWEQFF.

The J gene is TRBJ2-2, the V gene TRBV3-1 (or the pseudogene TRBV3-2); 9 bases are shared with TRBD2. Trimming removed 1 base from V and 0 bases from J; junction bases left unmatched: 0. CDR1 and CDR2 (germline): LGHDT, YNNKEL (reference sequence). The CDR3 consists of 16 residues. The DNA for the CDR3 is TGTGCCAGCAGCCAAGCTAGCGGGACGAACACCGGGGAGCTGTTTTTT. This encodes CASSQASGTNTGELFF.

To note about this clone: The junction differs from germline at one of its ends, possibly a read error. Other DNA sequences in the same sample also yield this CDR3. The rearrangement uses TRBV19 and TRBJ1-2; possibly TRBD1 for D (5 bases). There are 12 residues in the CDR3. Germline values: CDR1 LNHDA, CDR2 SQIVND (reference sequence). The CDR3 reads CASSPRDYGYTF. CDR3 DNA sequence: TGTGCCAGTAGTCCTAGGGACTACGGCTACACCTTC.

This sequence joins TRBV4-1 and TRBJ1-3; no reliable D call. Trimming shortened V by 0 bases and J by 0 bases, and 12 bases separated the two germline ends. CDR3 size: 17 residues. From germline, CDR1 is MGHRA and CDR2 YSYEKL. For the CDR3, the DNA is TGCGCCAGCAGCCAAGACGGGGTCTACAGCTCTGGAAACACCATATATTTT. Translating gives CASSQDGVYSSGNTIYF.

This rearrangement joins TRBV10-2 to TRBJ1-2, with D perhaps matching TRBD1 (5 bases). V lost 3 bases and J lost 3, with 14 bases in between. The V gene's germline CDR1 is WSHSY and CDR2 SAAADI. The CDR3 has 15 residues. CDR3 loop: CASSEGVSNYYGYTF. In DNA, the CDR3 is TGCGCCAGCAGTGAAGGGGTCAGTAATTACTATGGCTACACCTTC.

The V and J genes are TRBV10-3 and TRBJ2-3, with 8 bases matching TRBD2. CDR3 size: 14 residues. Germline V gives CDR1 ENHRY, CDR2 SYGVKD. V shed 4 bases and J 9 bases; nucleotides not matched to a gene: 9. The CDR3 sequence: CAISVGREEGTQYF. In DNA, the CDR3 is TGTGCCATCAGTGTGGGGCGGGAGGAGGGGACGCAGTATTTT.

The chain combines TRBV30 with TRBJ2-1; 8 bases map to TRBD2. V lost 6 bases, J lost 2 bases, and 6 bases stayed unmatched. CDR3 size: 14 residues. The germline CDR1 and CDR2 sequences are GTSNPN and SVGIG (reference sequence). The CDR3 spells CACSRGGAYNEQFF. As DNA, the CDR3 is TGTGCCTGCTCCCGGGGGGGGGCCTACAATGAGCAGTTCTTC.

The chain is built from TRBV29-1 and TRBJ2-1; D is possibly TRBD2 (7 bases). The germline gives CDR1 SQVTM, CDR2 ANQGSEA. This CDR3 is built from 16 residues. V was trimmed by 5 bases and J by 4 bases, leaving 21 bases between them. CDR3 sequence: CSVSGLPDRIYNEQFF. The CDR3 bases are TGCAGCGTTTCGGGACTACCGGACAGAATATACAATGAGCAGTTCTTC.

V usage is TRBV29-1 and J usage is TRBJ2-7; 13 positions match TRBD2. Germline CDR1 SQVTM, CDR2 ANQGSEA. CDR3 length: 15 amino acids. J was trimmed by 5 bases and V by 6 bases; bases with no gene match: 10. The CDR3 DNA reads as TGCAGCGTAGTCCCGCCCGGGACTAGCGGGAACGAGCAGTACTTC. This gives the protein CSVVPPGTSGNEQYF.

CDR3 in amino acids: CASSKSSAHNEQFF. CDR3 in DNA: TGTGCCAGCAGCAAGTCTAGCGCGCACAATGAGCAGTTCTTC. This chain joins TRBV9 and TRBJ2-1; D may be TRBD2 (6 bases). V lost 4 bases to trimming and J lost 5 bases, with 13 bases between them. CDR3 size: 14 residues. Germline V gene sequence: CDR1 SGDLS, CDR2 YYNGEE.

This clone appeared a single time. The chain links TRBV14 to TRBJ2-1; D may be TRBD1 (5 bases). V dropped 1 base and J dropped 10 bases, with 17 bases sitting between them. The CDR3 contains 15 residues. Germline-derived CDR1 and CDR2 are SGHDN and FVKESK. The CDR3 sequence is CASSQAVGEPREQFF. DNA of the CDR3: TGTGCCAGCAGCCAAGCGGTAGGGGAACCCCGGGAGCAGTTCTTC.

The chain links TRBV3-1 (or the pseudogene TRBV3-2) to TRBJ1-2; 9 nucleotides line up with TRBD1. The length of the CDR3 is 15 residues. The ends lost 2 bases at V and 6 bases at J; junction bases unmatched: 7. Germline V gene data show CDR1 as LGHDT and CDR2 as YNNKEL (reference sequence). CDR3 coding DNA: TGTGCCAGCAGCCAACTAGTGGACAGGGGCCATGGCTACACCTTC. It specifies CASSQLVDRGHGYTF.

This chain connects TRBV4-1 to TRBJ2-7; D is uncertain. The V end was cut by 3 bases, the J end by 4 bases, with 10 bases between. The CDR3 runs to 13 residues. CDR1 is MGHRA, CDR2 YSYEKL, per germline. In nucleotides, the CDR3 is TGCGCCAGCAGCCAGACGGAGATTTACGAGCAGTACTTC. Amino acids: CASSQTEIYEQYF.